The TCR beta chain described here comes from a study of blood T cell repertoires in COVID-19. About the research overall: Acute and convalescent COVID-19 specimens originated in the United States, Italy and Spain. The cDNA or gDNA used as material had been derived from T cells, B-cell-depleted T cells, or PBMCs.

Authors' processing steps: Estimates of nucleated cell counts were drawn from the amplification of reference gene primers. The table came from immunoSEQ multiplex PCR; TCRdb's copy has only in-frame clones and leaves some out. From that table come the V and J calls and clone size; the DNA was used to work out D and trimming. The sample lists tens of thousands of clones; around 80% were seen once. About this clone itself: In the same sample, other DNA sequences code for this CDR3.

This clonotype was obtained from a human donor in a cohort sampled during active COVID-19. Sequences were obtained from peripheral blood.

CDR3 coding DNA: TGTGCCAGCAGTGACGGTCGGGACACAGATACGCAGTATTTT. It yields the protein CASSDGRDTDTQYF. The chain employs TRBV6-4 and TRBJ2-3; D may be TRBD2 (5 bases). This CDR3 has 14 residues. V dropped 2 bases and J dropped 2 bases, with 8 bases sitting between them. Germline V gives CDR1 MRHNA, CDR2 SNTAGT.